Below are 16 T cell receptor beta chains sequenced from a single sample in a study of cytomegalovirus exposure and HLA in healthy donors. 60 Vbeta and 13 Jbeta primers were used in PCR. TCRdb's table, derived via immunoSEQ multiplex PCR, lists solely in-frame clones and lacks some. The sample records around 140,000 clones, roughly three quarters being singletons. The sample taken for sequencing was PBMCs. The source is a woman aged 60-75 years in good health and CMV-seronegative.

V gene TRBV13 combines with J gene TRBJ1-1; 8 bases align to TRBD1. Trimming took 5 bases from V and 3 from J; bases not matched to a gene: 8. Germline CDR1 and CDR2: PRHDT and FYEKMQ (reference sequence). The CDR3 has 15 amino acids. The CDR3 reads CASSKTTGEDTEAFF. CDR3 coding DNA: TGTGCCAGCAGCAAAACGACAGGGGAGGACACTGAAGCTTTCTTT.

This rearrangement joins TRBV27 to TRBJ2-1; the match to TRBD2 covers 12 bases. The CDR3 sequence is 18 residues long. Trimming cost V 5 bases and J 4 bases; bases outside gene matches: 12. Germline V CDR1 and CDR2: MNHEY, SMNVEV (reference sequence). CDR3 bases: TGTGCCAGCAGTAGCGGGACTAGCGGGCCTATACCATACAATGAGCAGTTCTTC. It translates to CASSSGTSGPIPYNEQFF.

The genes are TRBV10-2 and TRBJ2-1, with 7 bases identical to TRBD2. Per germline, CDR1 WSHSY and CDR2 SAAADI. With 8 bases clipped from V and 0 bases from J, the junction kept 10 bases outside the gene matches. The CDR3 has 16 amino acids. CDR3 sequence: CASQPRGGVSYNEQFF. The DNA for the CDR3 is TGCGCCAGCCAGCCGAGGGGAGGGGTCTCCTACAATGAGCAGTTCTTC.

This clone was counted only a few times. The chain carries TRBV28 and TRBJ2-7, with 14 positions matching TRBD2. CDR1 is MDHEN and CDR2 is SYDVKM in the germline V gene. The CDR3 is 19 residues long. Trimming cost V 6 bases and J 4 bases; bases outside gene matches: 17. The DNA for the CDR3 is TGTGCCAGCAGCCCCGGGTTTGGACTAGCGGGAGGAGGGTTGTACGAGCAGTACTTC. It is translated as CASSPGFGLAGGGLYEQYF.

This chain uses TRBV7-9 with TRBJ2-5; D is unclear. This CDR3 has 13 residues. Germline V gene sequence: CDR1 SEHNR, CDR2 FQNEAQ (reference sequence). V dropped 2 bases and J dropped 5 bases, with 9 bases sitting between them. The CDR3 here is CASSLFGAETQYF. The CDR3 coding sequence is TGTGCCAGCAGCTTATTTGGTGCGGAGACCCAGTACTTC.

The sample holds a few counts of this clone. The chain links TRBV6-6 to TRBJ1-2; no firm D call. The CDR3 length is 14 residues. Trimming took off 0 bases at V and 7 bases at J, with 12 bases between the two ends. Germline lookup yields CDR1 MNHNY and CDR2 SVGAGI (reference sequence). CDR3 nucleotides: TGTGCCAGCAGTTACTCAACCCGTGCGGGTGGCTACACCTTC. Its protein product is CASSYSTRAGGYTF.

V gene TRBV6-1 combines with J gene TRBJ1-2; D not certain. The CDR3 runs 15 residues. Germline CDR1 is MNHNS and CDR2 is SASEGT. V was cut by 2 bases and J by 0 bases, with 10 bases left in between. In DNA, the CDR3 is TGTGCCAGCAGTGAAACAAGTATCTCTAACTATGGCTACACCTTC. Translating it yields CASSETSISNYGYTF.

The CDR3 here is CASSFSGGYTDTQYF. For the CDR3, the DNA is TGTGCCAGCAGCTTTAGCGGGGGTTACACAGATACGCAGTATTTT. The chain uses TRBV6-6 and TRBJ2-3; TRBD2 agrees at 9 bases. Germline CDR1 and CDR2: MNHNY and SVGAGI (reference sequence). This CDR3 has 15 residues. The junction had 6 bases not matched to a gene; V was cut back by 6 bases and J by 2 bases.

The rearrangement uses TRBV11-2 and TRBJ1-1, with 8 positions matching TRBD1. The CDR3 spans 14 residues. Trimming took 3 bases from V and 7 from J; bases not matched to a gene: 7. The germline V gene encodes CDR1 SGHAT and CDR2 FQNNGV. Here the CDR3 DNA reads TGTGCCAGCAGCTTGAACAGGGGGTTTATTGAAGCTTTCTTT. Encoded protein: CASSLNRGFIEAFF.

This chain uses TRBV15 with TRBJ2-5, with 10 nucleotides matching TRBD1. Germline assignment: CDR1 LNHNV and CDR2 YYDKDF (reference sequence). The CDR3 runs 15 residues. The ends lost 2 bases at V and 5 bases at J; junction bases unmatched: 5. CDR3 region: CATSRRTGGFETQYF. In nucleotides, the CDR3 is TGTGCCACCAGCAGAAGGACAGGGGGGTTTGAGACCCAGTACTTC.

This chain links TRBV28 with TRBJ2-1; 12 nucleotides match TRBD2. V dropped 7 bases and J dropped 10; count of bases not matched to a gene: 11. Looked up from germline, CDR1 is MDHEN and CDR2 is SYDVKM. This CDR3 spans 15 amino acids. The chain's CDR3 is CASTIRTSGAREQFF. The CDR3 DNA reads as TGTGCCAGCACAATAAGGACTAGCGGGGCTCGAGAGCAGTTCTTC.

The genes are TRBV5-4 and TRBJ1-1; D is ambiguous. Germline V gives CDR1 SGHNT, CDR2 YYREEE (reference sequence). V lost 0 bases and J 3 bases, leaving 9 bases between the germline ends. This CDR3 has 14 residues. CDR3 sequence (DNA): TGTGCCAGCAGCTTGGCCGGCAGCGACACTGAAGCTTTCTTT. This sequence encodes CASSLAGSDTEAFF.

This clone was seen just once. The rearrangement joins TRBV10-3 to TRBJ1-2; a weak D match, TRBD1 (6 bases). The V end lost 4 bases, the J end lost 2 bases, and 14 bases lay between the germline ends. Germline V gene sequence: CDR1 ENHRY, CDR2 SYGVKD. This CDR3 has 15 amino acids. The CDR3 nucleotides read TGTGCCATCAGTGTTAGGGGGGGGCGCAACTATGGCTACACCTTC. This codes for CAISVRGGRNYGYTF.

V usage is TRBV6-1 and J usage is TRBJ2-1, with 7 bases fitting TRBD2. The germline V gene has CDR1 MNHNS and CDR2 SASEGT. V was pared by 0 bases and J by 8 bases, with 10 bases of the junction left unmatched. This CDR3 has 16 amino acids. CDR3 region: CASSEAGGSSGDEQFF. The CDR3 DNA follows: TGTGCCAGCAGTGAAGCGGGGGGGAGTAGTGGGGATGAGCAGTTCTTC.

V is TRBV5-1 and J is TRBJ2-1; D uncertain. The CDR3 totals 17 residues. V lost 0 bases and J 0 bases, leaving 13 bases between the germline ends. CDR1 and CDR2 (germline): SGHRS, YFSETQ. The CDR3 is CASSLEVRISSYNEQFF. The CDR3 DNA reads TGCGCCAGCAGCTTGGAGGTGAGGATTAGCTCCTACAATGAGCAGTTCTTC.

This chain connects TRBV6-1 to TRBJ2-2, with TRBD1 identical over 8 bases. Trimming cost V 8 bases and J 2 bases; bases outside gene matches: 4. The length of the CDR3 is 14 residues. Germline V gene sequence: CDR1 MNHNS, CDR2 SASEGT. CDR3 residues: CASGGQGNTGELFF. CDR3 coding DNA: TGTGCCAGCGGAGGACAGGGTAACACCGGGGAGCTGTTTTTT.